This entry lists 27 T cell receptor beta chains sequenced from one sample in a study of T cell responses to AZD1222 COVID-19 vaccine. Measured with immunoSEQ multiplex PCR; TCRdb has only the in-frame clones, and not every one. The table lists about 120,000 clones, 80% to 90% of them singletons. The sample was peripheral blood, taken on day 0 of AZD1222 vaccination. These receptors were taken from an adult in good health.

The V gene is TRBV7-2, the J gene TRBJ2-1, with 14 bases matching TRBD2. CDR1 SGHTA and CDR2 FQGNSA come from the germline V gene. The CDR3 loop spans 15 amino acids. The junction had 10 bases not matched to a gene; V was cut back by 6 bases and J by 12 bases. CDR3: CASSTPGTSGSRQFF. CDR3 in DNA: TGTGCCAGCAGTACTCCCGGGACTAGCGGGAGCCGGCAGTTCTTC. Supplemented by reference TRBV7-2 and TRBJ2-1, the full variable domain reads GAGVSQSPSNKVTEKGKDVELRCDPISGHTALYWYRQSLGQGLEFLIYFQGNSAPDKSGLPSDRFSAERTGGSVSTLTIQRTQQEDSAVYLCASSTPGTSGSRQFFGPGTRLTVL.

The CDR3 DNA sequence: TGTGCCAGCAGTTCCCCCGGGGAATACGAGCAGTACTTC. Its protein is CASSSPGEYEQYF. The chain uses TRBV28 and TRBJ2-7; D might be TRBD2 (5 bases). The CDR3 extends over 13 amino acids. V was trimmed by 4 bases and J by 4 bases, leaving 11 bases between them. From germline, CDR1 is MDHEN and CDR2 SYDVKM. Combining the CDR3 with reference TRBV28 and TRBJ2-7 gives the whole variable domain DVKVTQSSRYLVKRTGEKVFLECVQDMDHENMFWYRQDPGLGLRLIYFSYDVKMKEKGDIPEGYSVSREKKERFSLILESASTNQTSMYLCASSSPGEYEQYFGPGTRLTVT.

This rearrangement joins TRBV2 to TRBJ2-1, with 10 bases aligning to TRBD2. J was trimmed by 4 bases and V by 7 bases; bases with no gene match: 4. This CDR3 is 14 amino acids long. Per germline, CDR1 SNHLY and CDR2 FYNNEI. DNA for the CDR3: TGTGCCAGCACCGGACTAGCGGTTTACAATGAGCAGTTCTTC. Translated, it gives CASTGLAVYNEQFF.

The chain joins TRBV4-1 to TRBJ1-1, with 7 bases identical to TRBD1. The germline gives CDR1 MGHRA, CDR2 YSYEKL. The CDR3 totals 13 residues. Trimming took 5 bases from V and 2 from J; bases not matched to a gene: 2. The chain's CDR3 is CASSYRGNTEAFF. In nucleotides, the CDR3 is TGCGCCAGCAGCTACAGGGGAAACACTGAAGCTTTCTTT.

This clone was counted a few times. The chain links TRBV27 to TRBJ1-2; weak D call: TRBD1 (5 bases). The CDR3 spans 14 residues. Germline CDR1 MNHEY, CDR2 SMNVEV (reference sequence). V lost 4 bases and J 8 bases, leaving 17 bases between the germline ends. In nucleotides, the CDR3 is TGTGCCAGCAGTTCCCGGGACGTTCAGGGAGGCTACACCTTC. Its translation is CASSSRDVQGGYTF.

This clone has just one count. The rearrangement uses TRBV5-6 and TRBJ2-1; tentative D call: TRBD2 (5 bases). Germline-derived CDR1 and CDR2 are SGHDT and YYEEEE. The ends were cut back, 7 bases at V and 7 bases at J, with 30 bases in the middle. This CDR3 is built from 18 residues. CDR3 nucleotides: TGTGCCAGCCGCCGGGGTCCAACTCAAAGAGCCAGCCCTAATGAGCAGTTCTTC. It codes for CASRRGPTQRASPNEQFF.

The gene calls are TRBV7-9 and TRBJ2-5; the D is unclear. The V gene lost 2 bases and the J gene lost 1 base, with 11 bases spanning the gap. The CDR3 has 15 residues. The germline CDR1 and CDR2 sequences are SEHNR and FQNEAQ (reference sequence). CDR3 sequence reads: CASSLSVLGQETQYF. CDR3 sequence (DNA): TGTGCCAGCAGCTTATCGGTTTTGGGCCAAGAGACCCAGTACTTC.

CDR3: CASSEGGSYNEQFF. CDR3 sequence (DNA): TGTGCCAGCAGCGAAGGCGGCTCCTACAATGAGCAGTTCTTC. This chain joins TRBV9 and TRBJ2-1; D not resolved. Trimming cost V 3 bases and J 0 bases, with 7 bases left between them. Germline lookup yields CDR1 SGDLS and CDR2 YYNGEE. This CDR3 has 14 residues.

V is TRBV18 and J is TRBJ1-4; 9 nucleotides align to TRBD1. CDR1 and CDR2 (germline): KGHSH, LQKENI. The length of the CDR3 is 19 residues. Trimming took 3 bases from V and 4 from J; bases not matched to a gene: 15. The chain's CDR3 is CASSPNKMGTGLFNEKLFF. The CDR3 nucleotides read TGTGCCAGCTCACCGAACAAAATGGGGACAGGGCTGTTTAATGAAAAACTGTTTTTT.

The chain joins TRBV7-9 to TRBJ1-2; D unresolved. There are 11 residues in the CDR3. The germline V and J ends were trimmed by 5 bases and 4 bases, with 5 bases remaining between them. Looked up from germline, CDR1 is SEHNR and CDR2 is FQNEAQ (reference sequence). The DNA of the CDR3 is TGTGCCAGCAGCGGTGGCTATGGCTACACCTTC. Residues: CASSGGYGYTF.

This rearrangement joins TRBV12-3 or TRBV12-4 to TRBJ2-1; D unclear. V was pared by 2 bases and J by 9 bases, with 8 bases between. The CDR3 runs 12 residues. CDR3 protein: CASSLRSFEQFF. The CDR3 region has the DNA TGTGCCAGCAGTTTAAGGAGTTTTGAGCAGTTCTTC.

The V call is TRBV7-8, the J call TRBJ2-3; a possible D gene is TRBD2 (5 bases). CDR1 SGHVS and CDR2 FQNEAQ come from the germline V gene. This CDR3 spans 15 amino acids. Trimming removed 3 bases from V and 2 bases from J, with 12 bases in between. CDR3 coding DNA: TGTGCCAGCAGCTTCCGTGGTAGCGACACAGATACGCAGTATTTT. This translates into CASSFRGSDTDTQYF.

This clone has just one count. The V call is TRBV30, the J call TRBJ1-1; possible D gene TRBD1, 5 bases. The germline V gene encodes CDR1 GTSNPN and CDR2 SVGIG (reference sequence). Trimming removed 1 base at V and 0 bases at J, with 9 bases between. The CDR3 length is 14 residues. Here the CDR3 DNA reads TGTGCCTGGAGTGGACAGTTCATGAACACTGAAGCTTTCTTT. Protein product: CAWSGQFMNTEAFF.

This clone has just a few counts. The chain employs TRBV28 and TRBJ1-1; possible D gene TRBD1, 5 bases. The germline V and J ends were trimmed by 2 bases and 8 bases, with 15 bases remaining between them. The germline V gene encodes CDR1 MDHEN and CDR2 SYDVKM. The CDR3 is 14 amino acids. This CDR3 is CASSLGGPFREAFF. In DNA form, the CDR3 reads TGTGCCAGCAGTTTAGGGGGTCCCTTTAGGGAAGCTTTCTTT.

The chain links TRBV10-3 to TRBJ2-1; 7 nucleotides align to TRBD2. The CDR3 consists of 14 residues. The V gene end was trimmed by 11 bases and the J gene end by 0 bases; junction bases not matched to a gene: 7. The germline V gene encodes CDR1 ENHRY and CDR2 SYGVKD. The CDR3 DNA follows: TGTGCCGTGGTGAGCGGGAACTCCTACAATGAGCAGTTCTTC. Amino acids: CAVVSGNSYNEQFF.

This chain uses TRBV28 with TRBJ1-5; D not resolved. With 6 bases removed from V and 0 bases from J, the gap between germline ends came to 18 bases. The CDR3 consists of 17 residues. Germline CDR1 and CDR2: MDHEN and SYDVKM. CDR3 sequence (DNA): TGTGCCAGCAGGCAAATACTCGGGCAAACTAGCAATCAGCCCCAGCATTTT. Amino acid sequence: CASRQILGQTSNQPQHF.

The V and J genes are TRBV25-1 and TRBJ2-3; TRBD1 matches at 8 bases. Germline CDR1 MGHDK, CDR2 SYGVNS. Unmatched junction bases numbered 6, after V lost 4 bases and J lost 0 bases. The CDR3 has 16 residues. The CDR3 here is CASSALDRGSTDTQYF. Written as DNA, the CDR3 is TGTGCCAGCAGTGCCCTAGACAGGGGAAGCACAGATACGCAGTATTTT.

The rearrangement joins TRBV30 to TRBJ2-3, with 9 nucleotides matching TRBD2. CDR1 GTSNPN and CDR2 SVGIG come from the germline V gene (reference sequence). The V gene end was trimmed by 1 base and the J gene end by 4 bases; junction bases not matched to a gene: 3. This CDR3 is 14 amino acids long. The CDR3 nucleotides read TGTGCCTGGAGTGCGGGACTAGCAGCAGATACGCAGTATTTT. Translated: CAWSAGLAADTQYF.

This chain links TRBV9 with TRBJ1-1; D uncertain. The CDR3 sequence is 13 residues long. V lost 4 bases, J lost 0 bases, and 7 bases lay in between. Germline assignment: CDR1 SGDLS and CDR2 YYNGEE. The CDR3 sequence is CASSPTVNTEAFF. In DNA, the CDR3 is TGTGCCAGCAGCCCGACGGTGAACACTGAAGCTTTCTTT.

CDR3 loop: CASSLEGGYGYTF. In nucleotides, the CDR3 is TGTGCCAGCAGCTTAGAAGGTGGCTATGGCTACACCTTC. V gene TRBV7-9 combines with J gene TRBJ1-2; the D is unclear. The CDR3 is 13 residues long. V was shortened by 1 base and J by 4 bases, with 7 bases between the two germline ends. Per germline, CDR1 SEHNR and CDR2 FQNEAQ (reference sequence). Together with reference TRBV7-9 and TRBJ1-2, the CDR3 gives the full variable domain: DTGVSQNPRHKITKRGQNVTFRCDPISEHNRLYWYRQTLGQGPEFLTYFQNEAQLEKSRLLSDRFSAERPKGSFSTLEIQRTEQGDSAMYLCASSLEGGYGYTFGSGTRLTVV.

In this sample, this clone turned up once. The V and J genes are TRBV12-3 or TRBV12-4 and TRBJ1-2, with D tentatively TRBD1 (5 bases). Trimming shortened V by 3 bases and J by 3 bases, and 8 bases separated the two germline ends. CDR3 length equals 13 residues. For the CDR3, the DNA is TGTGCCAGCAGTTTGGGGGGGTACTATGGCTACACCTTC. Its protein product is CASSLGGYYGYTF.

This sequence joins TRBV28 and TRBJ1-2; D not certain. Germline CDR1 and CDR2: MDHEN and SYDVKM. Trimming pared 2 bases from V and 3 bases from J, leaving 22 bases between. The CDR3 consists of 18 residues. The CDR3 here is CASSLVIGGVSTDYGYTF. DNA for the CDR3: TGTGCCAGCAGTTTAGTGATAGGAGGAGTATCAACGGACTATGGCTACACCTTC.

This rearrangement joins TRBV5-1 to TRBJ1-6; no firm D call. The ends were cut back, 0 bases at V and 0 bases at J, with 7 bases in the middle. Germline lookup yields CDR1 SGHRS and CDR2 YFSETQ. The CDR3 has 16 amino acids. The CDR3 region is CASSLGASSYNSPLHF. CDR3 coding DNA: TGCGCCAGCAGCTTGGGCGCGAGCTCCTATAATTCACCCCTCCACTTT.

The chain links TRBV13 to TRBJ1-2; unclear D gene. Trimming pared 0 bases from V and 6 bases from J, leaving 14 bases between. The CDR3 has 15 residues. Germline CDR1 is PRHDT and CDR2 is FYEKMQ (reference sequence). CDR3 loop: CASSLGRLYPHGYTF. The DNA of the CDR3 is TGTGCCAGCAGCTTAGGGCGGCTATACCCTCATGGCTACACCTTC.

The genes are TRBV12-5 and TRBJ2-1, with 15 positions matching TRBD2. The CDR3 covers 15 residues. Germline V gene sequence: CDR1 LGHNT, CDR2 FRNRAP. V gave up 4 bases and J gave up 10 bases; unmatched junction bases: 5. CDR3 bases: TGTGCTAGTGGTTCTGGACTAGCGGGAGGGGAGGAGCAGTTCTTC. This translates into CASGSGLAGGEEQFF.

The chain combines TRBV3-1 (or the pseudogene TRBV3-2) with TRBJ1-4, with D perhaps matching TRBD1 (5 bases). The ends were cut back, 0 bases at V and 7 bases at J, with 12 bases in the middle. The CDR3 contains 15 residues. Germline V gene data show CDR1 as LGHDT and CDR2 as YNNKEL (reference sequence). The CDR3: CASSQDPGKSEKLFF. Written as DNA, the CDR3 is TGTGCCAGCAGCCAAGATCCAGGGAAGAGTGAAAAACTGTTTTTT.

The chain employs TRBV19 and TRBJ1-1; D is perhaps TRBD1 (6 bases). Germline V gene data show CDR1 as LNHDA and CDR2 as SQIVND (reference sequence). CDR3 length: 14 residues. V was clipped by 5 bases and J by 4 bases, with 14 bases between them. The CDR3 nucleotides read TGTGCCAGTAGTTTCAGGGGAGCTGGCACTGAAGCTTTCTTT. Translating it yields CASSFRGAGTEAFF.